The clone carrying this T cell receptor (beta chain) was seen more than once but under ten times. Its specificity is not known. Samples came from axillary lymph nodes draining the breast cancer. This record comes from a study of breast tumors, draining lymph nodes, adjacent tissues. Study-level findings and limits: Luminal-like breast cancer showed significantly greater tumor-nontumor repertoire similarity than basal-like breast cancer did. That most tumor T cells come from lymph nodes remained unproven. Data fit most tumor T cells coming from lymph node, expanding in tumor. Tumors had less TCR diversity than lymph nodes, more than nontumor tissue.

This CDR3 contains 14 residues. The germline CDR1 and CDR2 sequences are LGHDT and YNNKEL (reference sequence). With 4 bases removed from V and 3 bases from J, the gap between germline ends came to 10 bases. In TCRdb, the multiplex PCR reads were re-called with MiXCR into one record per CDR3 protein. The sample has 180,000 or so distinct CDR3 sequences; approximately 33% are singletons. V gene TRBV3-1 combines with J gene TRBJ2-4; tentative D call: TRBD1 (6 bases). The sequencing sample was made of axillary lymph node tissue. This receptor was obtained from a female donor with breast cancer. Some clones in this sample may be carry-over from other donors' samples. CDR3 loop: CASSLQGGKNIQYF. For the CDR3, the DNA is TGTGCCAGCAGCCTACAGGGTGGCAAAAACATTCAGTACTTC.